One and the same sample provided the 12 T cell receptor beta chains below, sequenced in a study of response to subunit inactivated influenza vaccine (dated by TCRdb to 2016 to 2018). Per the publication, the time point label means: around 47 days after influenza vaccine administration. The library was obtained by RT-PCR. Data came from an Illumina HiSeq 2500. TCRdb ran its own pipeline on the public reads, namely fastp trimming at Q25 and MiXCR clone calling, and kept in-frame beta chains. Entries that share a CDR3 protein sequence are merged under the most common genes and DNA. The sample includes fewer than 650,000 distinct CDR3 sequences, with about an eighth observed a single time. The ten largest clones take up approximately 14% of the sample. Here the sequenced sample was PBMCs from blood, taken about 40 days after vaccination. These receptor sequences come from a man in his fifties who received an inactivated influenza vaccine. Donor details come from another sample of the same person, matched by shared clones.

The CDR3 sequence: CGGETQYF. The CDR3 DNA reads as TGTGGGGGAGAGACCCAGTACTTC. The chain is built from TRBV11-2 and TRBJ2-5, with no clear D. Germline V gene lookup returns CDR1 SGHAT and CDR2 FQNNGV. This CDR3 has 8 residues.

CDR3 protein: CSVHITGTHNEKLFF. CDR3 bases: TGCAGCGTTCACATCACAGGGACCCATAATGAAAAACTGTTTTTT. The chain uses TRBV29-1 and TRBJ1-4; D might be TRBD1 (6 bases). The CDR3 consists of 15 residues. Looked up from germline, CDR1 is SQVTM and CDR2 is ANQGSEA. V gave up 5 bases and J gave up 4 bases, with 17 bases separating them.

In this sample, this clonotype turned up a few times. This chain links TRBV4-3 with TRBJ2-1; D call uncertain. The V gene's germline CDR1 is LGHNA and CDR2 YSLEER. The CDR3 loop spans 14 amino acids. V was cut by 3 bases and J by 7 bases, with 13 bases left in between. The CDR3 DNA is TGCGCCAGCAGCCAGGTGGACCAGGTGAATGAGCAGTTCTTC. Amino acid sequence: CASSQVDQVNEQFF.

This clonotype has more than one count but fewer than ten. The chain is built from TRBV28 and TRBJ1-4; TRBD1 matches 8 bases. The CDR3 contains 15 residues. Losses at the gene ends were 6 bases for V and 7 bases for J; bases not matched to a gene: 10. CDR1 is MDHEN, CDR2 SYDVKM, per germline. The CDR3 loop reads CASRQRTGLGEKLFF. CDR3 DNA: TGTGCCAGCAGACAACGGACAGGGTTGGGTGAAAAACTGTTTTTT.

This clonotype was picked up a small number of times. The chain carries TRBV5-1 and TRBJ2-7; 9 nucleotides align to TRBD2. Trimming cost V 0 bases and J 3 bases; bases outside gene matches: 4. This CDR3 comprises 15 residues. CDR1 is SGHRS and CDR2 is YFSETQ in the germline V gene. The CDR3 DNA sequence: TGCGCCAGCAGCTTGGGACTAGCGGCGATCTACGAGCAGTACTTC. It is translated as CASSLGLAAIYEQYF.

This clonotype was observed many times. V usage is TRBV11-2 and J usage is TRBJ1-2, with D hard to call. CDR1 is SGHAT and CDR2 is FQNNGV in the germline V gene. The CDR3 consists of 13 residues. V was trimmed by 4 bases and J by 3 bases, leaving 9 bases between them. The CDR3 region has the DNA TGTGCCAGCAGCTCAGCTCCAGACTATGGCTACACCTTC. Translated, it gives CASSSAPDYGYTF.

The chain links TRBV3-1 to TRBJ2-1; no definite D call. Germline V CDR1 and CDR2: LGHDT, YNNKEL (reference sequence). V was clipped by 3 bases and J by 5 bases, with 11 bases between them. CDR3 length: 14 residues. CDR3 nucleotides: TGTGCCAGCAGCCATGGGTGGCCTAACAATGAGCAGTTCTTC. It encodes CASSHGWPNNEQFF.

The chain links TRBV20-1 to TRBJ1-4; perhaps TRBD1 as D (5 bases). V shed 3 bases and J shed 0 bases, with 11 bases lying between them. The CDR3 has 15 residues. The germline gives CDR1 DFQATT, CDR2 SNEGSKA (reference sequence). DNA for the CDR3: TGCAGTGCTAGGATATTAGGGGCAACTAATGAAAAACTGTTTTTT. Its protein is CSARILGATNEKLFF.

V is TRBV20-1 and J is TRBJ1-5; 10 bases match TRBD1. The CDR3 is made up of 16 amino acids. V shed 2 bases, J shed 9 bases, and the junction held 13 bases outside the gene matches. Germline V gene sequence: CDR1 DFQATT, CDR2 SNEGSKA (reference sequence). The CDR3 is CSARNPGQGSHGPQHF. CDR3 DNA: TGCAGTGCTAGAAATCCGGGACAGGGGTCGCATGGGCCCCAGCATTTT.

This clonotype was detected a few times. This chain's CDR3 is CSARPDTQETQYF. In nucleotides, the CDR3 is TGCAGTGCTAGACCCGACACCCAAGAGACCCAGTACTTC. This rearrangement joins TRBV20-1 to TRBJ2-5, with D unclear. Germline CDR1 is DFQATT and CDR2 is SNEGSKA (reference sequence). This CDR3 is built from 13 residues. V was trimmed by 2 bases and J by 1 base, leaving 8 bases between them.

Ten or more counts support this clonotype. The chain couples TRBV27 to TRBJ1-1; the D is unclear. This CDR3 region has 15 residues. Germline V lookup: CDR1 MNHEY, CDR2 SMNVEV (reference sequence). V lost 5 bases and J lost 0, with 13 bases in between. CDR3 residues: CASSPKRTMNTEAFF. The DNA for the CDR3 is TGTGCCAGCAGTCCAAAGCGCACCATGAACACTGAAGCTTTCTTT.

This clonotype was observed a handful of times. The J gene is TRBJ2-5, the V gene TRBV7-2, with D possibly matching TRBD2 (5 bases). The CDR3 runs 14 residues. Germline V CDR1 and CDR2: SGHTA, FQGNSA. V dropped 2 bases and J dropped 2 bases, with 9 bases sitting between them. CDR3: CASSLLGGQETQYF. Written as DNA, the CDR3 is TGTGCCAGCAGCTTACTGGGCGGGCAAGAGACCCAGTACTTC.